Listed below are T cell receptor beta chains from one sample, sequenced in a study of cytotoxic CD8 clonotypes in ibrutinib-treated CLL. The method was immunoSEQ multiplex PCR; TCRdb's version includes in-frame clones alone and lacks a portion of them. The repertoire holds some 130,000 clones, with around 84% as singletons. The input for sequencing was PBMCs, taken after 24 months of ibrutinib treatment. Receptors were obtained from a human donor with chronic lymphocytic leukemia. Each CDR3 is given with its conserved first and last residue. A D gene is named only where the DNA matches it firmly. Clone size is stated in some rows and not others, as once, few, many or a class when expanded.

CDR3 length: 12
V gene: TRBV30
D gene: NA
J gene: TRBJ1-3
clone size: NA
CDR3 protein: CAWSVLGNTIYF

CDR3 length: 15
V gene: TRBV6-5
D gene: NA
J gene: TRBJ1-4
clone size: NA
CDR3 protein: CASSYSGTLHEKLFF

CDR3 length: 12
V gene: TRBV9
D gene: TRBD1
J gene: TRBJ1-1
clone size: NA
CDR3 protein: CASSEGAGVAFF

CDR3 length: 14
V gene: TRBV5-1
D gene: NA
J gene: TRBJ1-2
clone size: NA
CDR3 protein: CASSLGQANYGYTF

CDR3 length: 13
V gene: TRBV5-1
D gene: NA
J gene: TRBJ2-3
clone size: NA
CDR3 protein: CASHLSPTDTQYF

CDR3 length: 11
V gene: TRBV6-1
D gene: TRBD1
J gene: TRBJ1-1
clone size: NA
CDR3 protein: CASRRTGLAFF

CDR3 length: 13
V gene: TRBV19
D gene: NA
J gene: TRBJ1-1
clone size: NA
CDR3 protein: CASSIRGVPEAFF

CDR3 length: 16
V gene: TRBV28
D gene: NA
J gene: TRBJ1-6
clone size: NA
CDR3 protein: CASTEHGRRSRSPLHF

CDR3 length: 15
V gene: TRBV5-4
D gene: NA
J gene: TRBJ1-3
clone size: NA
CDR3 protein: CASSLGGPAGNTIYF

CDR3 length: 15
V gene: TRBV6-1
D gene: TRBD1
J gene: TRBJ2-7
clone size: NA
CDR3 protein: CASSVYPGQGFEQYF

CDR3 length: 11
V gene: TRBV30
D gene: NA
J gene: TRBJ1-1
clone size: NA
CDR3 protein: CAWTNGYRAFF

CDR3 length: 16
V gene: TRBV7-6
D gene: TRBD2
J gene: TRBJ2-5
clone size: NA
CDR3 protein: CASSLGRGLAGETQYF

CDR3 length: 12
V gene: TRBV28
D gene: NA
J gene: TRBJ1-5
clone size: NA
CDR3 protein: CASSRGQQPQHF

CDR3 length: 16
V gene: TRBV19
D gene: TRBD1
J gene: TRBJ1-5
clone size: NA
CDR3 protein: CASSIVGGQGAQPQHF

CDR3 length: 14
V gene: TRBV27
D gene: TRBD1
J gene: TRBJ1-1
clone size: NA
CDR3 protein: CASSSPHRGTEAFF

CDR3 length: 14
V gene: TRBV7-2
D gene: NA
J gene: TRBJ2-3
clone size: NA
CDR3 protein: CASSLAPSTDTQYF

CDR3 length: 12
V gene: TRBV28
D gene: NA
J gene: TRBJ1-2
clone size: NA
CDR3 protein: CASSLSGYGYTF

CDR3 length: 14
V gene: TRBV2
D gene: NA
J gene: TRBJ2-7
clone size: NA
CDR3 protein: CASRRTEISYEQYF

CDR3 length: 14
V gene: TRBV7-2
D gene: NA
J gene: TRBJ2-3
clone size: NA
CDR3 protein: CASSLATLVDTQYF

CDR3 length: 15
V gene: TRBV7-2
D gene: NA
J gene: TRBJ2-1
clone size: NA
CDR3 protein: CASSTGLGTLNEQFF

CDR3 length: 10
V gene: TRBV6-5
D gene: NA
J gene: TRBJ2-7
clone size: NA
CDR3 protein: CASTVYEQYF

CDR3 length: 12
V gene: TRBV21-1
D gene: NA
J gene: TRBJ1-2
clone size: few
CDR3 protein: CASRPTGGLYTF